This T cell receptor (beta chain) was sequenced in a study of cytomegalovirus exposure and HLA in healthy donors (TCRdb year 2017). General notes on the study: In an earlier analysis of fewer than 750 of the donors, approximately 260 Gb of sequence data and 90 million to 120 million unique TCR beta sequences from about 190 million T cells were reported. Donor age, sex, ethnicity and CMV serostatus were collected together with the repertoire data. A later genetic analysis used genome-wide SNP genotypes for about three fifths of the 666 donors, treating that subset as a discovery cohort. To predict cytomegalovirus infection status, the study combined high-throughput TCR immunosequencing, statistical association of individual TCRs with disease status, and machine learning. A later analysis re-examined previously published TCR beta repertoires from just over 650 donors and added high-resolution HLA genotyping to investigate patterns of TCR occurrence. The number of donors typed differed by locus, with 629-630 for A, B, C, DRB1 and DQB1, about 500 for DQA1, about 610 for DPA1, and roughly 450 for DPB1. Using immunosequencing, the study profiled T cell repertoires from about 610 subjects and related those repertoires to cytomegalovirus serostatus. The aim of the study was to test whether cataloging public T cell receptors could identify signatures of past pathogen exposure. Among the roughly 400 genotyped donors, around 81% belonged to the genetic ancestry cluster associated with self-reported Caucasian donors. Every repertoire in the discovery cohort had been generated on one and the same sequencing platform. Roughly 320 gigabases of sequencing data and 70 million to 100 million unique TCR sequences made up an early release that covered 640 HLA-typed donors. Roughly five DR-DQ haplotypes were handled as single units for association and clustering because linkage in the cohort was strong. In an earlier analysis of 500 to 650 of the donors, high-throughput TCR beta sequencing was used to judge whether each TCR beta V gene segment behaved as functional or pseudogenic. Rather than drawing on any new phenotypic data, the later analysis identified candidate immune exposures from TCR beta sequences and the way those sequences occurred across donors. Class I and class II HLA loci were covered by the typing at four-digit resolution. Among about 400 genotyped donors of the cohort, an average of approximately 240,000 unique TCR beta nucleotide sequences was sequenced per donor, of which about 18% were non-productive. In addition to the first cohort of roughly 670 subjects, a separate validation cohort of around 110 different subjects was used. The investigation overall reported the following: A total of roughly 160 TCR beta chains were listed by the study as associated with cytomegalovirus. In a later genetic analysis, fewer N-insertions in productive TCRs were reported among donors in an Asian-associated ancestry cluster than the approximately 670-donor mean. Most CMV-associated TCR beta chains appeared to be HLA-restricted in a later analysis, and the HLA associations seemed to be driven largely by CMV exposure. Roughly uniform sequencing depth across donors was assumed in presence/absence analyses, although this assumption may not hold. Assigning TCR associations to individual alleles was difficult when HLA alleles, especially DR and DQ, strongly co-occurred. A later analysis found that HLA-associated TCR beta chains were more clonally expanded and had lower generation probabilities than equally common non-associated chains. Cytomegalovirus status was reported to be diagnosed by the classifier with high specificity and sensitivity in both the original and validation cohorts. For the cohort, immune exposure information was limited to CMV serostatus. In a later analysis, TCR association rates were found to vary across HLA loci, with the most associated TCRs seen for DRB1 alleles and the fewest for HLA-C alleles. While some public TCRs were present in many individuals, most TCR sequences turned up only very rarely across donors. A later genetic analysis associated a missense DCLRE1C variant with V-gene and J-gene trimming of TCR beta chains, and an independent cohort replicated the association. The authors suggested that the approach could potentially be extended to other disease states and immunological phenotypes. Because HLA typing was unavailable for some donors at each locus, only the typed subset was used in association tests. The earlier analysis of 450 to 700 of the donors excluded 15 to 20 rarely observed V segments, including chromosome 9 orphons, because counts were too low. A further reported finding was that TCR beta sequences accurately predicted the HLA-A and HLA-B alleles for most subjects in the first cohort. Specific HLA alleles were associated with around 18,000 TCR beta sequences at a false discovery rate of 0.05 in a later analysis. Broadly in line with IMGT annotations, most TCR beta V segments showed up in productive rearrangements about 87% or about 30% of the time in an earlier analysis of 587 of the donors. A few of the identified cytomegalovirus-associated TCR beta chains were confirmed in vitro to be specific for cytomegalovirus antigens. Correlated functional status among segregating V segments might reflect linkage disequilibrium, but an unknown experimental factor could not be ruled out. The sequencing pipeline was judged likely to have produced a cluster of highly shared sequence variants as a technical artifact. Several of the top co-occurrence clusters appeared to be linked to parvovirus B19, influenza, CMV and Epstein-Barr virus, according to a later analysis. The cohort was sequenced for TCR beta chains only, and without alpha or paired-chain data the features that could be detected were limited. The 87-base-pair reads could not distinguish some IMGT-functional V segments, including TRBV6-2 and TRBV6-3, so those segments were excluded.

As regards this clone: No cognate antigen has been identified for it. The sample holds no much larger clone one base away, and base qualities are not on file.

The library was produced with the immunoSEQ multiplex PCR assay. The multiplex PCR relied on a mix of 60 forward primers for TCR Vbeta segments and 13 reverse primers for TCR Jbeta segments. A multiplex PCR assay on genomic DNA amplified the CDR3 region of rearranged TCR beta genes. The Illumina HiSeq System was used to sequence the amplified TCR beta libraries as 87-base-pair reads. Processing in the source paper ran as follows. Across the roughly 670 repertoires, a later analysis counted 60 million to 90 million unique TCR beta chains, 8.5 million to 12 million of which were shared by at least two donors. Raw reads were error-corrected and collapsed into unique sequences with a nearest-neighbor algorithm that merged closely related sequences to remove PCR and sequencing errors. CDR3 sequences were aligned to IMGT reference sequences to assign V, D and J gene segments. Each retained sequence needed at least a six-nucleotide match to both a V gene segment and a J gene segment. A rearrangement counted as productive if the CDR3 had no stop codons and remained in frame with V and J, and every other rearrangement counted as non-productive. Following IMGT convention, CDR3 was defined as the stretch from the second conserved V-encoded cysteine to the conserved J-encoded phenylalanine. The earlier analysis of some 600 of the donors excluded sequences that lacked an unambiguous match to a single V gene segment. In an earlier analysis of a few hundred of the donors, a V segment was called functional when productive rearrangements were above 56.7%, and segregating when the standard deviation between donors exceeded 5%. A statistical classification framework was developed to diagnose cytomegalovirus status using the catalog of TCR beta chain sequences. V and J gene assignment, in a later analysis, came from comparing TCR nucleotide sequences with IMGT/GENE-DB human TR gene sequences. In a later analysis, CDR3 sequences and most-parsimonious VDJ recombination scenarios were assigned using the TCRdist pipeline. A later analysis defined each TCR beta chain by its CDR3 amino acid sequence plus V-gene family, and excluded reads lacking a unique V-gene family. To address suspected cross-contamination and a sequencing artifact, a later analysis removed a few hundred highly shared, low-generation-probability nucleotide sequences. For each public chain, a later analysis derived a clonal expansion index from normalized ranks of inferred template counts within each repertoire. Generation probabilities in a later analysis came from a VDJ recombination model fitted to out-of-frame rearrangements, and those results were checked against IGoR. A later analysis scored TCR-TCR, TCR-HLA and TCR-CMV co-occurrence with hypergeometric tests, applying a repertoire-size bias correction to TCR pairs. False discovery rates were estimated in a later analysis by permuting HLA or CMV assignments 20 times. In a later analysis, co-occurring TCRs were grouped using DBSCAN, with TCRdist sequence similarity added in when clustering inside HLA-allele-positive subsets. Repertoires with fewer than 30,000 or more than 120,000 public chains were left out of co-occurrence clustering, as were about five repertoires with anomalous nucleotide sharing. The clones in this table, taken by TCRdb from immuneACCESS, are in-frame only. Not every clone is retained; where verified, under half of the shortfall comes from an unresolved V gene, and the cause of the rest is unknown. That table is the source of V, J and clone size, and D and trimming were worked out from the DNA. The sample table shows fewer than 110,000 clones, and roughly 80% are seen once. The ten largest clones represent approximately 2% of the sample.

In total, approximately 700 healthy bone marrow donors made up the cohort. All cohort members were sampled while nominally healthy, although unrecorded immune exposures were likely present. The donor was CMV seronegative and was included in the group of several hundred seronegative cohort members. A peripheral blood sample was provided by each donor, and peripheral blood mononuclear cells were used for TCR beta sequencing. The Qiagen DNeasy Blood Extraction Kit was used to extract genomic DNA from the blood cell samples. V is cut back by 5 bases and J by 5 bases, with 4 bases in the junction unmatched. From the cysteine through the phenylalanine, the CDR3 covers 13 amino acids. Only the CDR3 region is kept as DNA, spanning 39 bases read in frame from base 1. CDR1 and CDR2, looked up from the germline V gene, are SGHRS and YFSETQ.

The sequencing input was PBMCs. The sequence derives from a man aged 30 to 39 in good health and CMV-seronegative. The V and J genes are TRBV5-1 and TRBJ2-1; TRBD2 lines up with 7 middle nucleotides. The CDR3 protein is CASRRLADNEQFF. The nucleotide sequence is TGCGCCAGCAGGAGACTAGCTGACAATGAGCAGTTCTTC.